Each of the 7 T cell receptor beta chains below was sequenced from the same sample in a study of T cell responses to AZD1222 COVID-19 vaccine. Produced via immunoSEQ multiplex PCR; TCRdb's table is partial and in-frame only. Among 150,000 to 250,000 clones listed, about 89% were seen once. The sequencing used peripheral blood, collected 28 days after the second AZD1222 dose. The receptors originated from an adult who received the AZD1222 COVID-19 vaccine.

The chain couples TRBV2 to TRBJ2-3; 8 nucleotides line up with TRBD1. After removal of 5 bases from V and 1 base from J, the junction contained 5 bases not matched to a gene. The CDR3 covers 15 residues. CDR1 and CDR2 from the germline V gene are SNHLY and FYNNEI. CDR3 nucleotide sequence: TGTGCCAGCAGTCGACAGGGGTTGGGCACAGATACGCAGTATTTT. It encodes CASSRQGLGTDTQYF.

This clone has only a few counts. V is TRBV18 and J is TRBJ1-3; D remains ambiguous. Trimming left V 4 bases short and J 4 bases short, with 5 bases between. CDR3 length: 12 amino acids. The germline V gene encodes CDR1 KGHSH and CDR2 LQKENI. Written as DNA, the CDR3 is TGTGCCAGCTCACTGGAGGGAAACACCATATATTTT. Its protein is CASSLEGNTIYF.

J is TRBJ2-2 and V is TRBV19, with 11 bases matching TRBD1. This CDR3 is built from 12 residues. Per the germline V gene, CDR1 is LNHDA and CDR2 is SQIVND (reference sequence). Here the CDR3 reads CLDRGPAGELFF. The CDR3 DNA is TGTCTGGACAGGGGGCCGGCCGGGGAGCTGTTTTTT.

The V gene is TRBV11-2, the J gene TRBJ1-3, with D perhaps matching TRBD1 (6 bases). The CDR3 is 17 residues long. Germline V CDR1 and CDR2: SGHAT, FQNNGV. The V end was cut by 5 bases, the J end by 5 bases, with 22 bases between. Here the CDR3 reads CASSLTPGTKDRNTIYF. DNA for the CDR3: TGTGCCAGCAGCCTAACCCCCGGGACAAAGGACCGAAACACCATATATTTT.

The J gene is TRBJ1-1, the V gene TRBV28; D unresolved. V lost 3 bases and J 4 bases, leaving 12 bases between the germline ends. The CDR3 is 14 amino acids. Germline-derived CDR1 and CDR2 are MDHEN and SYDVKM. As DNA, the CDR3 is TGTGCCAGCAGTTTTAACCTCGCCGGCACTGAAGCTTTCTTT. Translating gives CASSFNLAGTEAFF.

The rearrangement links TRBV24-1 to TRBJ1-1; no firm D call. Trimming took 4 bases from V and 10 from J, leaving 12 bases between them. Germline loops: CDR1 KGHDR, CDR2 SFDVKD. The length of the CDR3 is 12 residues. The CDR3 protein is CATSETGLIAFF. The CDR3 region has the DNA TGTGCCACCAGTGAGACCGGGCTTATAGCTTTCTTT.

The genes are TRBV13 and TRBJ1-6; TRBD1 matches at 10 bases. Germline CDR1 is PRHDT and CDR2 is FYEKMQ (reference sequence). This CDR3 spans 15 amino acids. With 5 bases clipped from V and 9 bases from J, the junction kept 7 bases outside the gene matches. For the CDR3, the DNA is TGTGCCAGCAGCGGAACTTGGGACAGGGGTTCACCCCTCCACTTT. Amino acids: CASSGTWDRGSPLHF.